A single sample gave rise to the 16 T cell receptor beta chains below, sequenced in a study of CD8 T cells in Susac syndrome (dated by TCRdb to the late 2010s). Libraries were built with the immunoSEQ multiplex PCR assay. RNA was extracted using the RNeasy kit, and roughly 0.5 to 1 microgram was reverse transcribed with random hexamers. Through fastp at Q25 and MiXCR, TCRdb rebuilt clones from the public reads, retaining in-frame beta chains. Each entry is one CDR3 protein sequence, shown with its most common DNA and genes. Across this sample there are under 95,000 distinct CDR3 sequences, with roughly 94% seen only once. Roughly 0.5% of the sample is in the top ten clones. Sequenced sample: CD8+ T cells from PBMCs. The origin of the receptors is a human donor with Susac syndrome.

The CDR3 is CASSGEGNEQFF. CDR3 in DNA: TGCGCCAGCAGCGGGGAGGGGAATGAGCAGTTCTTC. The rearrangement uses TRBV5-1 and TRBJ2-1; TRBD2 matches 7 bases. Germline trimming cut 4 bases from V and 7 bases from J; bases unmatched to any gene: 2. The germline V gene encodes CDR1 SGHRS and CDR2 YFSETQ. CDR3 length: 12 residues.

This CDR3 reads CSVEPATGRHGYTF. CDR3 in DNA: TGCAGCGTTGAACCCGCCACAGGGCGACATGGCTACACCTTC. The chain couples TRBV29-1 to TRBJ1-2, with D perhaps TRBD1 (6 bases). Germline CDR1 SQVTM, CDR2 ANQGSEA. Trimming left V 2 bases short and J 6 bases short, with 16 bases between. There are 14 residues in the CDR3.

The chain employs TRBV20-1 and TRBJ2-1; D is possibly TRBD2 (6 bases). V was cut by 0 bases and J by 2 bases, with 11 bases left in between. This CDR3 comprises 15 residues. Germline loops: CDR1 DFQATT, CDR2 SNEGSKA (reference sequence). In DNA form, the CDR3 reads TGCAGTGCTAGAGATCTTAGCGGTACCTACAATGAGCAGTTCTTC. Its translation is CSARDLSGTYNEQFF.

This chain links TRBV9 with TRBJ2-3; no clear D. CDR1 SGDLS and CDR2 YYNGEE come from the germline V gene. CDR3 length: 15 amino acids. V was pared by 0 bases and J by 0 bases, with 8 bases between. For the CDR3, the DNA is TGTGCCAGCAGCGTAGTGGGCGGTAGCACAGATACGCAGTATTTT. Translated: CASSVVGGSTDTQYF.

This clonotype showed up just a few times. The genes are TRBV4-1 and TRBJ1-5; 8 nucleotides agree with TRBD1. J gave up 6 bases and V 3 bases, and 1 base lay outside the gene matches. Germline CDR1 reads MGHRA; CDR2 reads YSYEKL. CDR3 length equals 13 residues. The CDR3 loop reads CASSQDRVQPQHF. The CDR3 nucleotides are TGCGCCAGCAGCCAGGACAGGGTTCAGCCCCAGCATTTT.

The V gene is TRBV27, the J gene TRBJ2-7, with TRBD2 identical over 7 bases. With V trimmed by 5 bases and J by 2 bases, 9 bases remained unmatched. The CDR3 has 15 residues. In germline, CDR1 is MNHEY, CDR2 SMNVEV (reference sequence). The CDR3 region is CASSPSSGPTYEQYF. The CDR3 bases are TGTGCCAGCAGTCCCTCTAGCGGACCTACCTACGAGCAGTACTTC.

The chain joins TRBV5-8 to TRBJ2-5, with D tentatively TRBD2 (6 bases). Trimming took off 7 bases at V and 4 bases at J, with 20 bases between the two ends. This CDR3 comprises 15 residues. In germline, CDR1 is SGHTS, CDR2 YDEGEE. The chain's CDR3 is CASPRGITNLETQYF. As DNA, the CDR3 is TGTGCCAGCCCCCGGGGGATAACCAACTTAGAGACCCAGTACTTC.

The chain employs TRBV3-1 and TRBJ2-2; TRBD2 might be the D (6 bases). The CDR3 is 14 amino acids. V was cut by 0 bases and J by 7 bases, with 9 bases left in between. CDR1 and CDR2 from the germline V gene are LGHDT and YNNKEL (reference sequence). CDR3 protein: CASSQDGGFGELFF. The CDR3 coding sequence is TGTGCCAGCAGCCAAGATGGGGGGTTCGGGGAGCTGTTTTTT.

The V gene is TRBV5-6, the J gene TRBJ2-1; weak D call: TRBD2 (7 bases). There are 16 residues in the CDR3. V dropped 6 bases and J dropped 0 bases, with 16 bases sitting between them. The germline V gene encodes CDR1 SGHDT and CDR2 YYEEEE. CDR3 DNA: TGTGCCAGCACCCAGGTAGGGGGGGACTCCTACAATGAGCAGTTCTTC. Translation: CASTQVGGDSYNEQFF.

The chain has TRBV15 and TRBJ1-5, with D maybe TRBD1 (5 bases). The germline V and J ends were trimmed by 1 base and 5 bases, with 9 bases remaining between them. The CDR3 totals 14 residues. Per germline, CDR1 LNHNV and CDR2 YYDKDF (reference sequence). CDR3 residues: CATSRAGIHQPQHF. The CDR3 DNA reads TGTGCCACCAGCAGAGCAGGGATCCATCAGCCCCAGCATTTT.

The CDR3 protein is CASSPTGGSNQPQHF. DNA of the CDR3: TGTGCCAGCAGCCCGACAGGGGGTAGCAATCAGCCCCAGCATTTT. The chain joins TRBV6-5 to TRBJ1-5, with 9 nucleotides matching TRBD1. The CDR3 totals 15 residues. Looked up from germline, CDR1 is MNHEY and CDR2 is SVGAGI. V trimming: 6 bases; J trimming: 0 bases; junction bases outside the gene matches: 3.

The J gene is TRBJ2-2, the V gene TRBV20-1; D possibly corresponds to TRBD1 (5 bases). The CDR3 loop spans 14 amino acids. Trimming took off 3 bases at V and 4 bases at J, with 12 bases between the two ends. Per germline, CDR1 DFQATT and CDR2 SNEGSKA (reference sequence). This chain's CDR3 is CSARQAGITGELFF. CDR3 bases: TGCAGTGCTAGGCAAGCAGGGATCACCGGGGAGCTGTTTTTT.

The CDR3, as DNA: TGTGCCACGACCGGGGGAGGTACCGGGGAGCTGTTTTTT. Protein sequence: CATTGGGTGELFF. This sequence joins TRBV15 and TRBJ2-2; tentatively, D is TRBD2 (6 bases). Trimming left V 9 bases short and J 5 bases short, with 13 bases between. Germline values: CDR1 LNHNV, CDR2 YYDKDF (reference sequence). The CDR3 length is 13 residues.

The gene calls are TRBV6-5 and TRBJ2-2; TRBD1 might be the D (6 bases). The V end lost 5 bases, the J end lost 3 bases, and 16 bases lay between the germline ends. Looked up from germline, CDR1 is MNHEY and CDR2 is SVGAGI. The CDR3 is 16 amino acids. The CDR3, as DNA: TGTGCCAGCAGTAACAGACAGGACCGGGACACCGGGGAGCTGTTTTTT. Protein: CASSNRQDRDTGELFF.

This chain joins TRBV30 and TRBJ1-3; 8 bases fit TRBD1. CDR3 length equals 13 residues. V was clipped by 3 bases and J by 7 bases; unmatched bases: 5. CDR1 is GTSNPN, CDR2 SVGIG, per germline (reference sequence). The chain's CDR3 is CAWSDRGLNTIYF. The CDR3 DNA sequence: TGTGCCTGGAGCGACAGGGGACTGAACACCATATATTTT.

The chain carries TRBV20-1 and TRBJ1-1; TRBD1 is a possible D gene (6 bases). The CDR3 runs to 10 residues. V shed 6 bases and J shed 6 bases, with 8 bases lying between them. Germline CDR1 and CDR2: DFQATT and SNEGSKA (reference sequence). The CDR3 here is CSAQGSEAFF. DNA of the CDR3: TGCAGTGCCCAGGGGTCTGAAGCTTTCTTT.